Listed below are T cell receptor beta chains from one sample, sequenced in a study of cytomegalovirus exposure and HLA in healthy donors. Produced via immunoSEQ multiplex PCR; TCRdb's table is partial and in-frame only. The table for this sample gives about 64,000 clones. The sample comprised PBMCs. These receptors were taken from a woman between 18 and 29 years old in good health and CMV-seronegative. CDR3s include the opening cysteine and the closing phenylalanine or tryptophan.

V,J,CDR3
TRBV6-1,TRBJ2-3,CASSEALAADTQYF
TRBV5-1,TRBJ1-1,CASSPSTLMNTEAFF
TRBV7-2,TRBJ2-1,CASSFRTGRNNEQFF
TRBV5-1,TRBJ2-5,CASSLVGQKETQYF
TRBV9,TRBJ2-7,CASSVGSGSYEQYF
TRBV6-6,TRBJ1-1,CASSYNPGTGGFAFF
TRBV4-1,TRBJ2-7,CASSQDGREIVYEQYF
TRBV6-1,TRBJ1-6,CATEEGPNNSPLHF
TRBV13,TRBJ1-4,CASSPWGGTNEKLFF
TRBV30,TRBJ1-2,CAWSGTGPLIGGYTF
TRBV29-1,TRBJ1-1,CSFSGVTEAFF
TRBV6-4,TRBJ2-3,CASSDSGLATDTQYF
TRBV30,TRBJ2-5,CAWITEETQYF
TRBV4-1,TRBJ1-1,CASSQGLIRGYTEAFF
TRBV10-2,TRBJ2-6,CASSEEESGANVLTF
TRBV19,TRBJ1-5,CASSIGRGTVSNQPQHF
TRBV2,TRBJ1-6,CASSVGSYNSPLHF
TRBV4-1,TRBJ1-1,CASSHPYGDVGTEAFF
TRBV29-1,TRBJ2-5,CSGGQVGGTQYF
TRBV5-4,TRBJ1-1,CASSLASGSEAFF
TRBV27,TRBJ1-5,CASRSGQGPQPQHF
TRBV30,TRBJ2-1,CAWRSSGGPLNEQFF
TRBV18,TRBJ2-5,CASSPSLESGETQYF
TRBV6-5,TRBJ1-1,CASSLWDTSTEAFF
TRBV9,TRBJ1-6,CASSARQGPNSPLHF
TRBV4-1,TRBJ2-7,CASSQVFSGGTYEQYF
TRBV5-1,TRBJ1-1,CASSLVSGVNTEAFF
TRBV29-1,TRBJ2-7,CSGSGQAFYEQYF
TRBV6-1,TRBJ2-1,CATRLQMYNEQFF
TRBV30,TRBJ2-7,CAWSPRPGQGLGEQYF
TRBV11-1,TRBJ2-7,CASSLWGLVDTYEQYF
TRBV10-3,TRBJ2-2,CAISENQGGTGELFF
TRBV6-5,TRBJ1-1,CASSPDRGRGTEAFF
TRBV2,TRBJ1-6,CASTGDRVGPPLHF
TRBV5-1,TRBJ2-5,CASSLQNREETQYF
TRBV18,TRBJ1-2,CASSRRQGRDNYGYTF
TRBV10-1,TRBJ2-1,CASSRDSSSYNEQFF
TRBV5-1,TRBJ2-7,CASSLPSSRTMRVTYEQYF
TRBV4-2,TRBJ2-7,CASSLLGTSGPYEQYF
TRBV9,TRBJ1-1,CASTPRRMNTEAFF
TRBV27,TRBJ1-5,CASSPGFVRNQPQHF
TRBV5-1,TRBJ1-1,CASSLMGGTEAFF
TRBV7-2,TRBJ2-7,CASSPTSGGSYEQYF
TRBV28,TRBJ2-2,CASTGVNTGELFF
TRBV5-1,TRBJ1-2,CASSGTGIYGYTF
TRBV28,TRBJ2-7,CASSFTGTNTYEQYF
TRBV11-2,TRBJ2-2,CASSLSRIAGVGELFF
TRBV30,TRBJ2-7,CAWSKTGGAGEQYF
TRBV4-2,TRBJ2-7,CASAKTGASGSYEQYF
TRBV6-6,TRBJ1-5,CASSPQNQPQHF
TRBV5-1,TRBJ1-2,CASSDRGGREMPLTF
TRBV30,TRBJ1-2,CACATGGVYGYTF
TRBV12-1,TRBJ2-7,CASSFGVYGPDFTPCQYF
TRBV5-1,TRBJ1-3,CASREGQSAGNTIYF
TRBV29-1,TRBJ2-7,CSVEGEGLYEQYF